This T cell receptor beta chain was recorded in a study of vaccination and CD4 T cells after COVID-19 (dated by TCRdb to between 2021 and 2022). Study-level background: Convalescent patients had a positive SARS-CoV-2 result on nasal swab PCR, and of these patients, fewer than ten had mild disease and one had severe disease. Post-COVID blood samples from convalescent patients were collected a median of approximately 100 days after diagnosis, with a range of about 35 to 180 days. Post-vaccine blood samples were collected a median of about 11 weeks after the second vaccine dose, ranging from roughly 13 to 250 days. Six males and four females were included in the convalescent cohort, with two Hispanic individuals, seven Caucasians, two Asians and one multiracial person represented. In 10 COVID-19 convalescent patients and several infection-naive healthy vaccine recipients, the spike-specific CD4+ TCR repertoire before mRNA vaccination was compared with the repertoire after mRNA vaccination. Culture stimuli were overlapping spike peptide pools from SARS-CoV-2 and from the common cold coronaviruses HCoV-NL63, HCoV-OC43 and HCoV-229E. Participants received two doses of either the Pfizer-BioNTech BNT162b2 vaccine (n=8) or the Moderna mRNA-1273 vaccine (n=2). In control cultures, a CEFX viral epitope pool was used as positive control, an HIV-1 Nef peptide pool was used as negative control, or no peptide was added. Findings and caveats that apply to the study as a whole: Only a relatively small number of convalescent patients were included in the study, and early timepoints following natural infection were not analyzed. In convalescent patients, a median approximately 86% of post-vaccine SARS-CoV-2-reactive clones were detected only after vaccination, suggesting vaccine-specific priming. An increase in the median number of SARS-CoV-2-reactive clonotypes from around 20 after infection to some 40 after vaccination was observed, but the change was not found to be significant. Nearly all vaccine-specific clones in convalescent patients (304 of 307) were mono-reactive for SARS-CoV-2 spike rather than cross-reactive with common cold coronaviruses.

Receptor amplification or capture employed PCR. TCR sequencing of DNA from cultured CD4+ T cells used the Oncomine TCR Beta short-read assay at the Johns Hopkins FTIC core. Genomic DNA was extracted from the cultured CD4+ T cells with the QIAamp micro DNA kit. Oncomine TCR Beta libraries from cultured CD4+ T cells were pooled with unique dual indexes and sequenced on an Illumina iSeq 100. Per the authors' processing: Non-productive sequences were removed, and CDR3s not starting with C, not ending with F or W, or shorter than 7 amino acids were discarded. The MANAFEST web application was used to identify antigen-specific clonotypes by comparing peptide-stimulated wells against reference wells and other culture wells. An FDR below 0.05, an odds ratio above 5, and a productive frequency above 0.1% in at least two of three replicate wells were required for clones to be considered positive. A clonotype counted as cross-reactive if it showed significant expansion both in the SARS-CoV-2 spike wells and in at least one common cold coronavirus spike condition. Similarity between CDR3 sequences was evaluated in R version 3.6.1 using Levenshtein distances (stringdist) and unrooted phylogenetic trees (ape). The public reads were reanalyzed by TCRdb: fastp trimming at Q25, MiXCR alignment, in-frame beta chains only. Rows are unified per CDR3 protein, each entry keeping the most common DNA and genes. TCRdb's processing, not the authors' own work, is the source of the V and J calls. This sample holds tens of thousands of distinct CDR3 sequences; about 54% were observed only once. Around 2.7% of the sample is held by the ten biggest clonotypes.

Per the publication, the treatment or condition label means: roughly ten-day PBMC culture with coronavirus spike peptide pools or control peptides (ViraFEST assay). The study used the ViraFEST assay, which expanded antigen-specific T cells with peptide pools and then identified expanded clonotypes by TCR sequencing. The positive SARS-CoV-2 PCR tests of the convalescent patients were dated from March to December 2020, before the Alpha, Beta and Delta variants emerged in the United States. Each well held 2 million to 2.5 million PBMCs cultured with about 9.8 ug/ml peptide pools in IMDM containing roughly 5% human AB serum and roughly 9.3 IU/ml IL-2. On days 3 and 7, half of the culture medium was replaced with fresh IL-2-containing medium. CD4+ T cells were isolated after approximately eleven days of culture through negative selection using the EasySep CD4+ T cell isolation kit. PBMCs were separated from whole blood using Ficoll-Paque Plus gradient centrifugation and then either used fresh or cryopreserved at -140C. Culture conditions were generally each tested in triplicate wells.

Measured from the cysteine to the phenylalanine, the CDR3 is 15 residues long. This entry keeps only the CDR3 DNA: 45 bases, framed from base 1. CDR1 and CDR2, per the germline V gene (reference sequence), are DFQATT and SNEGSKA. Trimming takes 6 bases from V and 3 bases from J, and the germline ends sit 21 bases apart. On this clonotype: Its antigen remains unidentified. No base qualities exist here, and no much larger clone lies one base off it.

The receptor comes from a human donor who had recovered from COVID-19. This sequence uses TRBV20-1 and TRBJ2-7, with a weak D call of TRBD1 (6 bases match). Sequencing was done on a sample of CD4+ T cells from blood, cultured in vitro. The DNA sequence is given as TGCAGTGCCCCCACTCCCCGGACAGAAGGCTACGAGCAGTACTTC. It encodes CSAPTPRTEGYEQYF.